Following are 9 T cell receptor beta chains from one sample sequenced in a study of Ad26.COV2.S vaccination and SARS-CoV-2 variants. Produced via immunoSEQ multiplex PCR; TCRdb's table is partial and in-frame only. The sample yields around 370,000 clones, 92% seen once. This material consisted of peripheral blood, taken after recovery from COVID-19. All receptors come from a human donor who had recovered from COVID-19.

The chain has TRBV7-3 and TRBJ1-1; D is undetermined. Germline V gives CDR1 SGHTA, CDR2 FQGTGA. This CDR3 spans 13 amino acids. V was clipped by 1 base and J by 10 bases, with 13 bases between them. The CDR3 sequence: CASSLRADFPAFF. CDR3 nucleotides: TGTGCCAGCAGCTTAAGGGCAGACTTCCCAGCTTTCTTT. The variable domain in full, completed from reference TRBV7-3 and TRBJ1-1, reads GAGVSQTPSNKVTEKGKYVELRCDPISGHTALYWYRQSLGQGPEFLIYFQGTGAADDSGLPNDRFFAVRPEGSVSTLKIQRTERGDSAVYLCASSLRADFPAFFGQGTRLTVV.

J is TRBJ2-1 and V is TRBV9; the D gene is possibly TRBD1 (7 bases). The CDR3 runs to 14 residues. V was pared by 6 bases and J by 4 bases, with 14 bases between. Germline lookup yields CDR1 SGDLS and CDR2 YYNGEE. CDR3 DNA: TGTGCCAGCAACCAGGGGGGCGGATACAATGAGCAGTTCTTC. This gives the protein CASNQGGGYNEQFF. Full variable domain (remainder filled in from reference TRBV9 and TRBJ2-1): DSGVTQTPKHLITATGQRVTLRCSPRSGDLSVYWYQQSLDQGLQFLIQYYNGEERAKGNILERFSAQQFPDLHSELNLSSLELGDSALYFCASNQGGGYNEQFFGPGTRLTVL.

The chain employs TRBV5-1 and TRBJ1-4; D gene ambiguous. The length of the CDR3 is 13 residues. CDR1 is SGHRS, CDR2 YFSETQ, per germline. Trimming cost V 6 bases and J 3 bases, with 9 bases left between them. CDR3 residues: CASKAGANEKLFF. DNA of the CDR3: TGCGCCAGCAAGGCCGGAGCTAATGAAAAACTGTTTTTT.

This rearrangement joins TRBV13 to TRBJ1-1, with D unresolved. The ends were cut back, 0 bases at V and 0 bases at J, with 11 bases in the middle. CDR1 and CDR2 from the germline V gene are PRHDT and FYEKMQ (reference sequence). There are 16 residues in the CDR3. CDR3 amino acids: CASSLGFGGMNTEAFF. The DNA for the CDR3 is TGTGCCAGCAGCTTAGGTTTTGGAGGCATGAACACTGAAGCTTTCTTT.

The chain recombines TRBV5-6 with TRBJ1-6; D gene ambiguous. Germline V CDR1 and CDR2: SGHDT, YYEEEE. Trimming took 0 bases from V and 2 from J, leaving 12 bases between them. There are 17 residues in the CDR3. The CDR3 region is CASSLGEVLAYNSPLHF. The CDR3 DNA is TGTGCCAGCAGCTTGGGAGAGGTTTTGGCCTATAATTCACCCCTCCACTTT.

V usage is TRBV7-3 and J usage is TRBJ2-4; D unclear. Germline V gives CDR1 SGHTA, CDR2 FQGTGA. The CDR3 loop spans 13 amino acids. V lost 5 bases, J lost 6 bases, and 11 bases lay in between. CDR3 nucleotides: TGTGCCAGCAGCCCCTCTTGGGGAAACATTCAGTACTTC. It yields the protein CASSPSWGNIQYF.

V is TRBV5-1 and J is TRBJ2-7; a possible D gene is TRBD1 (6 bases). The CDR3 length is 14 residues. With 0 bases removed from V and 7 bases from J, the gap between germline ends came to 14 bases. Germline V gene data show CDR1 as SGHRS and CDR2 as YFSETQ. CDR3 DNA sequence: TGCGCCAGCAGCTTGGACAGGGCCTCTCGGGAGCAGTACTTC. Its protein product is CASSLDRASREQYF.

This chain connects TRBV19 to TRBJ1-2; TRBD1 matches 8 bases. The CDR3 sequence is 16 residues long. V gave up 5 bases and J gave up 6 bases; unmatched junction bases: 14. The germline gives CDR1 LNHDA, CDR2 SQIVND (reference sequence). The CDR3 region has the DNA TGTGCCAGTAGTTCCGAAGGGGGACAGGTCCACGATGGCTACACCTTC. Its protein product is CASSSEGGQVHDGYTF.

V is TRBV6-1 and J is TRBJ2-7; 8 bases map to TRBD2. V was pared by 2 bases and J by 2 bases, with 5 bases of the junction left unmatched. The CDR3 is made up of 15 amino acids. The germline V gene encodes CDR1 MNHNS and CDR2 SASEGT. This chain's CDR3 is CASSERRGATYEQYF. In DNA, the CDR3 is TGTGCCAGCAGTGAACGGCGGGGGGCCACCTACGAGCAGTACTTC.